The 8 T cell receptor beta chains below come from one sample, sequenced in a study of beta chain features in type 1 diabetes. No cognate antigen is known for these TCRs. General study points: Within each of all four CD4+ subsets, Type 1 diabetes patients had TCRB CDR3s that were moderately but significantly shorter.

Investigators reverse transcribed all isolated RNA, so they sequenced expressed TCRB transcripts. Profiled with immunoSEQ multiplex PCR; TCRdb holds only in-frame clones, not every one. The sample holds hundreds of thousands of clones, about a tenth seen once. Sequencing was done on a sample of central memory CD4+ T cells from blood. The receptors derive from a man aged 25 to 40 with type 1 diabetes.

The chain has TRBV6-5 and TRBJ2-1; a weak D match, TRBD2 (5 bases). CDR3 length: 14 amino acids. The V end lost 6 bases, the J end lost 0 bases, and 9 bases lay between the germline ends. Looked up from germline, CDR1 is MNHEY and CDR2 is SVGAGI. CDR3 sequence reads: CASSLRDSYNEQFF. CDR3 bases: TGTGCCAGCAGCCTACGGGACTCCTACAATGAGCAGTTCTTC.

This chain joins TRBV4-3 and TRBJ2-7; D remains unclear. Trimming left V 0 bases short and J 2 bases short, with 8 bases between. The germline CDR1 and CDR2 sequences are LGHNA and YSLEER. This CDR3 spans 14 amino acids. CDR3 DNA sequence: TGCGCCAGCAGCCAAGAAGACATTACCTACGAGCAGTACTTC. This translates into CASSQEDITYEQYF.

This clone has more than one count but fewer than ten. The chain joins TRBV27 to TRBJ2-1; 12 bases fit TRBD1. The CDR3 sequence is 17 residues long. Losses at the gene ends were 5 bases for V and 8 bases for J; bases not matched to a gene: 13. Germline CDR1 and CDR2: MNHEY and SMNVEV (reference sequence). CDR3 loop: CASSPLDRDRGRDEQFF. CDR3 nucleotide sequence: TGTGCCAGCAGTCCTTTGGACCGGGACAGGGGGCGCGATGAGCAGTTCTTC.

This clone has a count of ten or more. The rearrangement links TRBV11-2 to TRBJ2-4; D gene uncertain. Per the germline V gene, CDR1 is SGHAT and CDR2 is FQNNGV. V was trimmed by 1 base and J by 9 bases, leaving 10 bases between them. The CDR3 runs 13 residues. In DNA form, the CDR3 reads TGTGCCAGCAGCTTAGCTGGGGATATCATTCAGTACTTC. Translating it yields CASSLAGDIIQYF.

This clone was observed a few times. This could be a read error, since a much larger clone is one nucleotide away. The rearrangement uses TRBV13 and TRBJ2-7; D may be TRBD1 (6 bases). This CDR3 has 14 residues. Germline lookup yields CDR1 PRHDT and CDR2 FYEKMQ (reference sequence). V was cut by 2 bases and J by 0 bases, with 8 bases left in between. The CDR3 region is CASSLQGISYEQYF. The CDR3 DNA reads TGTGCCAGCAGCTTACAGGGGATCTCCTACGAGCAGTACTTC.

To note about this clone: Within the sample, other DNA sequences also encode this same CDR3. This rearrangement joins TRBV6-5 to TRBJ1-4, with 9 bases that match TRBD1. The CDR3 sequence is 14 residues long. V trimming: 4 bases; J trimming: 7 bases; junction bases outside the gene matches: 4. Germline CDR1 is MNHEY and CDR2 is SVGAGI. The CDR3 here is CASSSGQGGEKLFF. In DNA, the CDR3 is TGTGCCAGCAGTTCGGGACAGGGAGGTGAAAAACTGTTTTTT.

With regard to this clone: Other DNA sequences within the sample encode an identical CDR3. The J gene is TRBJ2-1, the V gene TRBV2; TRBD2 matches at 8 bases. J lost 3 bases, V lost 2 bases, and 3 bases had no gene match. Germline V lookup: CDR1 SNHLY, CDR2 FYNNEI. The CDR3 is 15 residues long. The CDR3 DNA sequence: TGTGCCAGCAGTGAACTAGCGGGCCTCTACAATGAGCAGTTCTTC. It translates to CASSELAGLYNEQFF.

This clone was seen at least ten times. The rearrangement links TRBV7-2 to TRBJ2-1; 7 nucleotides line up with TRBD1. In germline, CDR1 is SGHTA, CDR2 FQGNSA. There are 13 residues in the CDR3. J was trimmed by 5 bases and V by 5 bases; bases with no gene match: 3. The CDR3: CASSRQGNNEQFF. The CDR3 nucleotides read TGTGCCAGCAGCCGACAGGGAAACAATGAGCAGTTCTTC.